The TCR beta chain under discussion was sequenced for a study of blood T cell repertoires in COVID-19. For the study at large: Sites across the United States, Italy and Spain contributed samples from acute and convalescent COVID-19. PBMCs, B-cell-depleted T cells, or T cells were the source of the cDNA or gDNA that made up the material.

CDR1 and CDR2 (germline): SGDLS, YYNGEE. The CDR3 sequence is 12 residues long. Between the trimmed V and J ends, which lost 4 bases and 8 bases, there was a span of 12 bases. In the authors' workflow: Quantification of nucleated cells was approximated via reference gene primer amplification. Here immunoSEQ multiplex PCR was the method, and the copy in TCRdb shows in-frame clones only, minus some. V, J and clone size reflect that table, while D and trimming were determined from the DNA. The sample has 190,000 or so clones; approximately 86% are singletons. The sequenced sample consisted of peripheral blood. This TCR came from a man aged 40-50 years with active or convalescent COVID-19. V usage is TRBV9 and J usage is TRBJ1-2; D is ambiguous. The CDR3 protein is CASSFPARGYTF. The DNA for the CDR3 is TGTGCCAGCAGCTTCCCCGCCCGGGGCTACACCTTC.